The clone carrying this T cell receptor beta chain was observed many times. Its antigen is undetermined. The data are from a study of CD8 T cells in ankylosing spondylitis. The TCR beta libraries were generated through quantitative 5'-RACE incorporating molecular barcodes. Via MiXCR, TCRdb re-called the 5' RACE reads, giving one row per CDR3 protein. The sample lists 130,000 or so distinct CDR3 sequences, under 20% occurring once. Study-wide results and limits: Earlier reports found some motif variants in synovial fluid and blood in reactive arthritis. A TCR beta motif of under 10 highly homologous variants appeared characteristic of ankylosing spondylitis blood. The study looked at matched synovial fluid samples from ankylosing spondylitis patients. Disease-linked clones were reported to be significantly enriched there. Those disease-linked clones were CD8+; they were also relatively rare in peripheral blood.

The germline V gene encodes CDR1 SNHLY and CDR2 FYNNEI. CDR3 length: 14 amino acids. Trimming removed 6 bases from V and 5 bases from J, with 16 bases in between. The gene calls are TRBV2 and TRBJ2-5, with D perhaps TRBD2 (6 bases). The sample consisted of blood, either unsorted or a sorted T cell fraction (not recorded which). The clonotype originates from a male donor with ankylosing spondylitis. The chain's CDR3 is CASSRGTAWETQYF. The CDR3, as DNA: TGTGCCAGCAGCCGAGGGACTGCCTGGGAGACCCAGTACTTC.